The 13 T cell receptor beta chains below were found in one sample sequenced in a study of T cell responses to AZD1222 COVID-19 vaccine. TCRdb's copy holds only in-frame clones and misses some; the assay was immunoSEQ multiplex PCR. Of fewer than 110,000 clones listed, 90% to 95% are singletons. Here the sequenced sample was peripheral blood, taken on day 0 of AZD1222 vaccination. The receptors stem from an adult in good health.

V and J are TRBV28 and TRBJ2-7; a weak D match, TRBD1 (5 bases). V was pared by 3 bases and J by 2 bases, with 11 bases between. This CDR3 contains 14 residues. The V gene's germline CDR1 is MDHEN and CDR2 SYDVKM. The CDR3, as DNA: TGTGCCAGCAGTTTCGCGGCAGGGCCCTACGAGCAGTACTTC. Translation: CASSFAAGPYEQYF.

This chain uses TRBV4-3 with TRBJ2-3; 11 bases are a match to TRBD2. The ends lost 1 base at V and 5 bases at J; junction bases unmatched: 5. The CDR3 length is 16 residues. Germline V gene sequence: CDR1 LGHNA, CDR2 YSLEER. The CDR3 sequence is CASSQGVAGGIDTQYF. The DNA of the CDR3 is TGCGCCAGCAGCCAAGGGGTAGCGGGAGGGATAGATACGCAGTATTTT.

The rearrangement uses TRBV23-1 and TRBJ1-6, with unresolved D. TRBV23-1 is noted as an ORF with a role that remains uncertain. The CDR3 runs 13 residues. V was trimmed by 5 bases and J by 12 bases, leaving 14 bases between them. This CDR3 is CASSAPGEGPLHF. CDR3 in DNA: TGCGCCAGCAGTGCGCCAGGTGAGGGACCCCTCCACTTT.

The V gene is TRBV2, the J gene TRBJ2-1; no definite D call. This CDR3 comprises 15 residues. V was trimmed by 4 bases and J by 2 bases, leaving 12 bases between them. Per germline, CDR1 SNHLY and CDR2 FYNNEI. The CDR3 region is CASSGDLGPYNEQFF. DNA for the CDR3: TGTGCCAGCAGTGGTGATCTAGGTCCCTACAATGAGCAGTTCTTC.

This chain joins TRBV19 and TRBJ1-1; TRBD1 agrees at 7 bases. Looked up from germline, CDR1 is LNHDA and CDR2 is SQIVND (reference sequence). The length of the CDR3 is 14 residues. The V segment lost 5 bases and the J segment 0 bases; nucleotides outside the gene matches: 3. Written as DNA, the CDR3 is TGTGCCAGTAGTTCGGACAGGTTGAACACTGAAGCTTTCTTT. Translation gives CASSSDRLNTEAFF.

The V call is TRBV5-1, the J call TRBJ1-1; D is ambiguous. CDR1 and CDR2 from the germline V gene are SGHRS and YFSETQ. Trimming took 2 bases from V and 4 from J, leaving 12 bases between them. The CDR3 covers 14 residues. The DNA for the CDR3 is TGCGCCAGCAGCTTCGGGTCGGCTCGCACTGAAGCTTTCTTT. It codes for CASSFGSARTEAFF.

This sequence joins TRBV30 and TRBJ2-2; tentative D call: TRBD1 (5 bases). Trimming removed 4 bases from V and 4 bases from J, with 10 bases in between. From germline, CDR1 is GTSNPN and CDR2 SVGIG (reference sequence). The CDR3 spans 13 residues. The CDR3 DNA sequence: TGTGCCTGGATAAGGGGCGTCACCGGGGAGCTGTTTTTT. It encodes CAWIRGVTGELFF.

The CDR3 loop is CASSITPDSGLGYTF. CDR3 in DNA: TGTGCCAGCAGTATAACTCCGGACTCCGGTCTTGGCTACACCTTC. The V gene is TRBV27, the J gene TRBJ1-2; D unclear. Trimming took off 5 bases at V and 7 bases at J, with 20 bases between the two ends. Germline V gives CDR1 MNHEY, CDR2 SMNVEV (reference sequence). The CDR3 is 15 amino acids.

A single count supports this clone. V is TRBV7-2 and J is TRBJ1-3; D perhaps matches TRBD1 (5 bases). V lost 5 bases and J 0 bases, leaving 20 bases between the germline ends. Germline V gene lookup returns CDR1 SGHTA and CDR2 FQGNSA. The CDR3 runs to 18 residues. CDR3 bases: TGTGCCAGCAGCGCCCGGGGGACGTACATCAGCTCTGGAAACACCATATATTTT. This translates into CASSARGTYISSGNTIYF. The full variable domain, with the rest looked up from reference TRBV7-2 and TRBJ1-3, is GAGVSQSPSNKVTEKGKDVELRCDPISGHTALYWYRQSLGQGLEFLIYFQGNSAPDKSGLPSDRFSAERTGGSVSTLTIQRTQQEDSAVYLCASSARGTYISSGNTIYFGEGSWLTVV.

The J gene is TRBJ2-1, the V gene TRBV6-4, with D perhaps TRBD2 (5 bases). This CDR3 contains 14 residues. CDR1 is MRHNA, CDR2 SNTAGT, per germline. Between the trimmed V and J ends, which lost 3 bases and 3 bases, there was a span of 9 bases. The CDR3: CASSDGLYYNEQFF. CDR3 sequence (DNA): TGTGCCAGCAGTGATGGACTGTACTACAATGAGCAGTTCTTC.

This clone was found once. The chain couples TRBV25-1 to TRBJ2-3; D unclear. Trimming took 0 bases from V and 0 from J, leaving 4 bases between them. This CDR3 is built from 14 residues. Germline CDR1 reads MGHDK; CDR2 reads SYGVNS. DNA of the CDR3: TGTGCCAGCAGTGAATATAGAAGCACAGATACGCAGTATTTT. Translating it yields CASSEYRSTDTQYF.

The chain links TRBV5-1 to TRBJ2-3; no reliable D call. This CDR3 has 12 amino acids. Germline-derived CDR1 and CDR2 are SGHRS and YFSETQ. V was shortened by 3 bases and J by 5 bases, with 7 bases between the two germline ends. This chain's CDR3 is CASSSQLDTQYF. As DNA, the CDR3 is TGCGCCAGCAGCTCCCAGCTAGATACGCAGTATTTT.

The V call is TRBV18, the J call TRBJ1-2, with D possibly matching TRBD1 (5 bases). Germline V gene sequence: CDR1 KGHSH, CDR2 LQKENI. The V end was cut by 3 bases, the J end by 2 bases, with 16 bases between. The CDR3 loop spans 16 amino acids. CDR3 loop: CASSPDHRGGNYGYTF. The CDR3, as DNA: TGTGCCAGCTCACCGGATCACCGGGGCGGGAACTATGGCTACACCTTC.